Described below is a single T cell receptor beta chain sequence and its context. Its antigen is not identified. The data were produced by immunoSEQ multiplex PCR, yet TCRdb's version contains in-frame clones alone and is incomplete. The sample carries over 30,000 clones, about 90% recorded once. Systemic immunosuppression or a history of autoimmune disease excluded patients. This CDR3 region has 11 residues. Looked up from germline, CDR1 is DFQATT and CDR2 is SNEGSKA (reference sequence). Trimming removed 3 bases from V and 4 bases from J, with 7 bases in between. These data come from a study of OX40 agonist ivuxolimab in advanced cancers. At the level of the study: Hepatocellular carcinoma, melanoma, renal cell or head and neck cancer occurred in dose-escalation patients. Among those enrolled, mean age was about 60 years (range about 23 to 90) and 82.7% were male. Study results and caveats: Doses of 0.1 to 3.0 mg/kg were accompanied by clonal expansion of CD4+ and CD8+ blood T cells by week 6.

The sequencing used CD4+ or CD8+ T cells sorted from blood, collected in a trial of the OX40 agonist ivuxolimab. The TCR originated in an adult with an advanced solid tumor such as melanoma, head and neck, liver or kidney cancer. J is TRBJ2-7 and V is TRBV20-1, with D hard to call. CDR3 loop: CSASALYEQYF. The CDR3 bases are TGCAGTGCTAGCGCCCTATACGAGCAGTACTTC.